This T cell receptor beta chain is drawn from a study of vaccination and CD4 T cells after COVID-19. Cultured CD4+ T cells had their DNA profiled by the Oncomine TCR Beta short-read assay. TCRdb recomputed calls from the PCR reads with MiXCR, one row per CDR3 protein. Here the sample spans nearly 20,000 distinct CDR3 sequences, 80% being singletons. Treatment specified: approximately 9-day PBMC culture with coronavirus spike peptide pools or control peptides (ViraFEST assay). Germline CDR1 reads DFQATT; CDR2 reads SNEGSKA (reference sequence). The length of the CDR3 is 17 residues. The V gene lost 0 bases and the J gene lost 4 bases, with 16 bases spanning the gap. Details on this clonotype: The antigen remains unidentified.

The receptor was isolated from a human donor who received a COVID-19 vaccine. J is TRBJ1-6 and V is TRBV20-1; D not certain. The sequencing here drew on CD4+ T cells from blood, cultured in vitro, taken after SARS-CoV-2 vaccination. The CDR3 nucleotides read TGCAGTGCTAGAGATAGAGTGGGCTCCCCTTATAATTCACCCCTCCACTTT. Translating it yields CSARDRVGSPYNSPLHF.